Shown below are 6 T cell receptor beta chains from a single sample sequenced in a study of CD8+ T cells in alopecia areata. Extraction of RNA preceded its reverse transcription into cDNA, which served as the sequencing template. Profiling relied on immunoSEQ multiplex PCR, and the TCRdb table lists in-frame clones only, not all of them. The sample includes fewer than 250,000 clones, more than 45% of them seen just once. Source: CD4+ T cells sorted from blood, taken at week 0. The receptors stem from a human donor with alopecia areata.

This chain connects TRBV7-8 to TRBJ2-5; TRBD1 matches at 10 bases. CDR3 size: 14 residues. Trimming removed 5 bases from V and 1 base from J; junction bases left unmatched: 1. The V gene's germline CDR1 is SGHVS and CDR2 FQNEAQ. Here the CDR3 reads CASSRDRGQETQYF. CDR3 bases: TGTGCCAGCAGCCGGGACAGGGGCCAAGAGACCCAGTACTTC.

This chain uses TRBV6-5 with TRBJ2-5, with 7 positions matching TRBD1. CDR3 length: 14 amino acids. J was trimmed by 1 base and V by 6 bases; bases with no gene match: 5. The germline V gene has CDR1 MNHEY and CDR2 SVGAGI. The CDR3 DNA follows: TGTGCCAGCAGATTATACAGGGGCCAAGAGACCCAGTACTTC. Translated, it gives CASRLYRGQETQYF.

The chain combines TRBV30 with TRBJ2-1; 7 nucleotides line up with TRBD2. The CDR3 runs to 14 residues. CDR1 and CDR2 from the germline V gene are GTSNPN and SVGIG (reference sequence). J was trimmed by 6 bases and V by 5 bases; bases with no gene match: 10. CDR3 nucleotides: TGTGCCTGGGGGCGGCGCGGGGGACGCAATGAGCAGTTCTTC. It yields the protein CAWGRRGGRNEQFF.

This chain connects TRBV5-4 to TRBJ1-1; D gene ambiguous. Germline V gene lookup returns CDR1 SGHNT and CDR2 YYREEE (reference sequence). The CDR3 totals 12 residues. Trimming stripped 1 base from V and 2 bases from J, with 3 bases between. The CDR3 loop is CASSLYNTEAFF. As DNA, the CDR3 is TGTGCCAGCAGCTTGTATAACACTGAAGCTTTCTTT.

Written as DNA, the CDR3 is TGTGCCAGCAGCCAAGACAGGTACAGCACTGAAGCTTTCTTT. Translated, it gives CASSQDRYSTEAFF. This rearrangement joins TRBV14 to TRBJ1-1; D remains ambiguous. Per germline, CDR1 SGHDN and CDR2 FVKESK. The CDR3 loop spans 14 amino acids. V lost 0 bases to trimming and J lost 4 bases, with 9 bases between them.

The gene calls are TRBV11-2 and TRBJ2-5, with D possibly TRBD1 on 6 matching bases. The length of the CDR3 is 16 residues. Trimming stripped 1 base from V and 2 bases from J, with 14 bases between. In germline, CDR1 is SGHAT, CDR2 FQNNGV. The CDR3 loop is CASSLGAGQRQETQYF. In DNA, the CDR3 is TGTGCCAGCAGCTTAGGGGCAGGACAGAGACAAGAGACCCAGTACTTC. Drawing the rest from reference TRBV11-2 and TRBJ2-5, the complete variable domain is EAGVAQSPRYKIIEKRQSVAFWCNPISGHATLYWYQQILGQGPKLLIQFQNNGVVDDSQLPKDRFSAERLKGVDSTLKIQPAKLEDSAVYLCASSLGAGQRQETQYFGPGTRLLVL.